This TCR beta chain was sequenced during a study of OX40 agonist ivuxolimab in advanced cancers. Clones were read by immunoSEQ multiplex PCR, and TCRdb kept only the in-frame ones, dropping some. Altogether over 75,000 clones are present, about 90% being singletons, with the ten largest covering roughly 9.4%. Looked up from germline, CDR1 is SGDLS and CDR2 is YYNGEE. V was pared by 7 bases and J by 5 bases, with 16 bases between. The CDR3 is 14 residues long. General observations from the study: The CD4+ and CD8+ T cells in the blood had expanded clonally by week 6 at 0.1 to 3.0 mg/kg.

Of note for this clone: Its matching antigen is unknown.

Autoimmune disease history or systemic immunosuppression barred patients. Sequences were derived from CD4+ or CD8+ T cells sorted from blood, sampled in a trial of the OX40 agonist ivuxolimab. V usage is TRBV9 and J usage is TRBJ2-1, with D possibly matching TRBD2 (6 bases). The TCR originated in an adult with an advanced solid tumor such as melanoma, head and neck, liver or kidney cancer. The CDR3 here is CASRPWGDHNEQFF. In nucleotides, the CDR3 is TGTGCCAGCCGTCCGTGGGGGGACCACAATGAGCAGTTCTTC.